This T cell receptor (beta chain) comes out of a study of long-term antiretroviral therapy in people with HIV (dated by TCRdb to between 2021 and 2024). With regard to the full study: Collection of the earliest samples took place about a decade ahead of the 2015 WHO recommendation for immediate ART, at a time when ART was typically delayed until CD4 counts fell. Of the 25 to 30 participants with HIV, ten to eleven were female. A total of around 190 cryopreserved PBMC samples came from approximately 30 adults with confirmed HIV infection and were collected serially over a mean of about six years (range 1-12). No cross-contamination during QIAcube processing turned up in test extractions that ran a monoclonal T-cell line alongside 30 to 35 polyclonal samples. Whether ART initiation and durable HIV suppression were associated with changes in peripheral blood TRB repertoire composition and diversity was tested in a retrospective serial study.

Of note for this clone: Its binding antigen is unknown. The record has no base qualities; no much larger clone is one base away.

Participants were included only if at least one PBMC sample before ART initiation and at least two post-ART samples were available. All participants with HIV were treated in the United States of America. Cryopreserved samples of roughly 0.85-11 million PBMC were thawed and washed before DNA extraction. At the time of the earliest PBMC sample, participants with HIV were aged between roughly 20 and 54 years. PBMC samples from each participant spanned 1-4 timepoints before ART initiation and 2-8 timepoints after ART initiation, with a median of 7 samples. Serial HIV viral load, CD4+ T-cell count, ART history and demographic data were obtained for every participant. Genomic DNA was extracted from unsorted PBMC with a Qiagen kit on a QIAcube, processed in batches of 12 samples. The germline V gene yields SGHAT for CDR1 and FQNNGV for CDR2. The CDR3 sequence holds 16 residues, the cysteine and phenylalanine included. Only the CDR3 part of the read is kept: 48 bases, read in frame from the first base. Trimming takes 1 base off V and 8 bases off J; junction bases not matched to a gene: 11.

The immunoSEQ hsTCRB v3.0 assay was used at survey level resolution to sequence the TRB variable region. The targeted TRB sequencing depth was about 40,000-50,000 T-cell genomes per sample. Pooled TRB libraries were sequenced on an Illumina MiSeq with a v3 150-cycle kit. In the authors' own workflow: Repertoire analysis was run in R within a reproducible Nextflow workflow that covered QC, data transformation and analysis. Custom analyses were implemented in LymphoSeq2, an R package for AIRR-Seq data exploration. After excluding a handful of samples that yielded fewer than 5000 total TRB sequences, fewer than 200 HIV repertoires remained for analysis. Of the roughly 180 retained HIV repertoires, 55 to 60 were collected before and about 130 after ART initiation. Each repertoire was downsampled to 5000 TRB nucleotide sequences, and summary statistics were averaged across 100 downsampling iterations. The analysis kept only TRB sequences whose CDR3 regions were at least seven amino acids long. Diversity was assessed using a clonality score derived from Shannon entropy and using the Gini coefficient. In repertoire networks, the top 5000 CDR3 amino acid sequences were linked whenever an edit distance of one separated two sequences. GLIPH2 predicted antigen specificity groups and MHC restriction for TRB CDR3 amino acid sequences. CDR3 amino acid sequences were matched against VDJdb and McPAS-TCR to flag known CMV, EBV, HIV or tissue antigen associations. Pre-ART, post-ART and control groups were compared with Wilcoxon signed-rank tests and Holm-Bonferroni correction. This is the immuneACCESS table as TCRdb keeps it, with only in-frame sequences that have V and J called. A part of the clones is gone; compared with another copy, unresolved V genes explain less than half, and the rest is unexplained. From that table come the V and J calls and clone size; the DNA was used to work out D and trimming. This sample lists about 22,000 clones; around four fifths were detected once. More than 10% of the sample rests with the top ten.

Study-level results and caveats: Compared with controls, HIV repertoires had narrower CDR3 length ranges, and the network structure pointed to an antigen-experienced repertoire that shifted only slightly toward naive after ART. Because PBMC availability was limited, only the TCR beta chain was sequenced, with no alpha chain pairing. The repertoire was dominated across all time points by expanded TRB clones identified before ART initiation, although this dominance was seen to fluctuate and to decrease in many PLHIV after ART. No data were available on ART adherence, viral resistance or therapy changes, limiting inferences about post-ART repertoire changes. Because pre-ART samples had limited cell numbers, unsorted PBMC were profiled rather than sorted CD4+ and CD8+ T cells. Starting ART was linked to a significant rise in TRB diversity, yet even with long-term ART the diversity remained significantly lower than in transplant donor controls. The samples were dated from the mid-2000s to the late 2010s, and the ART regimens that were used may be less effective than current ART regimens.

The chain is made from TRBV11-2 and TRBJ1-3, and 7 junction bases match TRBD1. The material sequenced was unsorted PBMCs, taken 1.6 years after starting antiretroviral therapy. The receptor was isolated from a man aged 35 to 55 with HIV. The DNA sequence follows: TGTGCCAGCAGCTTAGTAGGAGGGGGCGAAGGGGACACCATATATTTT. Its translation reads: CASSLVGGGEGDTIYF.